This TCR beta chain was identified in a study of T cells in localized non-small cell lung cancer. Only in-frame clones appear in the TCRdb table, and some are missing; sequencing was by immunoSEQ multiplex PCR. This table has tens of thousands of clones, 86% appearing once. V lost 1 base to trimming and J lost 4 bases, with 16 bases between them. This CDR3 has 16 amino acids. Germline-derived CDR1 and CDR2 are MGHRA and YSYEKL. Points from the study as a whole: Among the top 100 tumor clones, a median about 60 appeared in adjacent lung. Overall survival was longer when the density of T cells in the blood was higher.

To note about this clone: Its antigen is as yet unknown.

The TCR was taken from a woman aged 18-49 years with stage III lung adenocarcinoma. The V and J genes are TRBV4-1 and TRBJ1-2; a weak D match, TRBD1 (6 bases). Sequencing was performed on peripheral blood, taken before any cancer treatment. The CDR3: CASSQGTGNLGYGYTF. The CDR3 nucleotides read TGCGCCAGCAGCCAAGGCACAGGGAATCTAGGCTATGGCTACACCTTC.